Listed here are 5 T cell receptor beta chains from one sample, sequenced in a study of blood T cell repertoires in COVID-19. Profiling relied on immunoSEQ multiplex PCR, and the TCRdb table lists in-frame clones only, not all of them. The sample contains 290,000 or so clones, roughly nine tenths of which appear only once. The specimen was PBMCs or T cells enriched from blood (not recorded which). These receptor sequences come from a woman under 30 who had recovered from COVID-19.

V is TRBV7-9 and J is TRBJ1-2; 8 bases fit TRBD1. Germline CDR1 and CDR2: SEHNR and FQNEAQ (reference sequence). CDR3 size: 15 residues. Trimming took 5 bases from V and 2 from J; bases not matched to a gene: 7. The CDR3 coding sequence is TGTGCCAGCAGCCCGACAGGGGACCCCAACTATGGCTACACCTTC. This codes for CASSPTGDPNYGYTF.

This rearrangement joins TRBV2 to TRBJ1-2, with D hard to call. The CDR3 length is 12 residues. Germline V gene sequence: CDR1 SNHLY, CDR2 FYNNEI. Trimming took off 3 bases at V and 5 bases at J, with 7 bases between the two ends. This chain's CDR3 is CASSDLGYGYTF. Written as DNA, the CDR3 is TGTGCCAGCAGTGACCTAGGATATGGCTACACCTTC.

For the CDR3, the DNA is TGTGCCACCAGCGTAAGTACGGGACTAGCGGGAGACAGAAACATTCAGTACTTC. This sequence encodes CATSVSTGLAGDRNIQYF. The chain uses TRBV15 and TRBJ2-4; 14 bases fit TRBD2. Germline CDR1 is LNHNV and CDR2 is YYDKDF (reference sequence). The CDR3 sequence is 18 residues long. Trimming at V came to 5 bases and at J to 6 bases, leaving 12 bases not matched to a gene.

CDR3 bases: TGTGCCAGTACCTCACACCCGGGGAAAACTGAAGCTTTCTTT. Its translation: CASTSHPGKTEAFF. The V gene is TRBV19, the J gene TRBJ1-1; no reliable D call. Germline CDR1 LNHDA, CDR2 SQIVND (reference sequence). Trimming shortened V by 7 bases and J by 5 bases, and 17 bases separated the two germline ends. The CDR3 totals 14 residues.

The chain uses TRBV5-1 and TRBJ2-7; weak D call: TRBD2 (5 bases). CDR1 and CDR2 (germline): SGHRS, YFSETQ. The CDR3 loop spans 14 amino acids. V dropped 1 base and J dropped 2 bases, with 10 bases sitting between them. This CDR3 reads CASSLMRDPYEQYF. CDR3 nucleotide sequence: TGCGCCAGCAGCTTGATGAGGGATCCCTACGAGCAGTACTTC.